The clone carrying this TCR beta chain was observed a few times. Antigen unknown. The sample originates from a study of response to subunit inactivated influenza vaccine. Points from the study as a whole: Each seasonal influenza vaccination recruits few new T cells, the authors suggested.

Trimming removed 0 bases from V and 6 bases from J, with 6 bases in between. This CDR3 region has 12 residues. Germline V gives CDR1 LNHNV, CDR2 YYDKDF (reference sequence). TCRdb reprocessed the RT-PCR reads with MiXCR, giving one entry per CDR3 protein. The data contain 400,000 to 650,000 distinct CDR3 sequences, more than 7% of them singletons. The chain has TRBV15 and TRBJ2-7, with D hard to call. This TCR derives from a man in his fifties or sixties who received an inactivated influenza vaccine. The sample in question was PBMCs from blood, obtained less than 30 months after vaccination. The DNA of the CDR3 is TGTGCCACCAGCAGAGAGACTGGCGAGCAGTACTTC. Translation gives CATSRETGEQYF.